This entry lists 16 T cell receptor beta chains sequenced from one sample in a study of T cells after yellow fever vaccination. TCRdb independently ran MiXCR on the 5' RACE reads; one entry per CDR3 protein. The data contain about 260,000 distinct CDR3 sequences, over 4.5% of them singletons. This specimen was CD4+ T cells sorted from PBMCs, taken on the day of the yellow fever booster vaccination. The source is a man aged 18 to 29 who received the YFV17D yellow fever vaccine.

This clonotype was seen more than once but under ten times. The rearrangement links TRBV3-1 to TRBJ2-2; no reliable D call. The CDR3 loop spans 16 amino acids. With 3 bases removed from V and 0 bases from J, the gap between germline ends came to 11 bases. CDR1 and CDR2 from the germline V gene are LGHDT and YNNKEL (reference sequence). The CDR3 DNA is TGTGCCAGCAGCCACACCCGACTTTCGAACACCGGGGAGCTGTTTTTT. As protein: CASSHTRLSNTGELFF.

This clonotype has ten or more counts. The chain joins TRBV9 to TRBJ2-5; the D gene is possibly TRBD2 (6 bases). Germline V gene data show CDR1 as SGDLS and CDR2 as YYNGEE. The germline V and J ends were trimmed by 0 bases and 5 bases, with 14 bases remaining between them. This CDR3 is built from 15 residues. CDR3 DNA: TGTGCCAGCAGCGTAGCTACGGGGGAACAGGAGACCCAGTACTTC. It codes for CASSVATGEQETQYF. The full variable domain, completed using reference TRBV9 and TRBJ2-5, is DSGVTQTPKHLITATGQRVTLRCSPRSGDLSVYWYQQSLDQGLQFLIQYYNGEERAKGNILERFSAQQFPDLHSELNLSSLELGDSALYFCASSVATGEQETQYFGPGTRLLVL.

CDR3 in DNA: TGTGCCAGCAGTGCGGGTGGCGAGCAGTACGTC. It codes for CASSAGGEQYV. This sequence joins TRBV25-1 and TRBJ2-7, with no clear D. The CDR3 runs to 11 residues. In germline, CDR1 is MGHDK, CDR2 SYGVNS. The ends were cut back, 4 bases at V and 6 bases at J, with 7 bases in the middle.

The chain's CDR3 is CASSPRGTGYEQYF. The CDR3 DNA sequence: TGTGCCAGCTCACCAAGGGGGACAGGCTACGAGCAGTACTTC. This rearrangement joins TRBV18 to TRBJ2-7, with TRBD1 identical over 8 bases. Germline CDR1 and CDR2: KGHSH and LQKENI. The CDR3 covers 14 residues. Unmatched junction bases numbered 3, after V lost 2 bases and J lost 3 bases.

This chain links TRBV20-1 with TRBJ2-7; TRBD1 aligns across 8 bases. The CDR3 consists of 13 residues. Per the germline V gene, CDR1 is DFQATT and CDR2 is SNEGSKA (reference sequence). V was clipped by 1 base and J by 12 bases; unmatched bases: 11. The CDR3 reads CSARGPGQESSYV. Here the CDR3 DNA reads TGCAGTGCTAGAGGACCGGGACAGGAGTCATCGTACGTC.

This clonotype turned up a few times. The rearrangement uses TRBV6-5 and TRBJ1-1; D perhaps matches TRBD1 (6 bases). This CDR3 is built from 14 residues. In germline, CDR1 is MNHEY, CDR2 SVGAGI. Trimming shortened V by 2 bases and J by 5 bases, and 12 bases separated the two germline ends. CDR3 residues: CASSYVGGRTEAFF. For the CDR3, the DNA is TGTGCCAGCAGTTACGTTGGGGGCCGGACTGAAGCTTTCTTT.

This sequence joins TRBV12-3 or TRBV12-4 and TRBJ1-6; D gene ambiguous. The CDR3 is made up of 13 amino acids. V was clipped by 7 bases and J by 0 bases, with 4 bases between them. The CDR3 region has the DNA TGTGCCAGCACTAGCTCCTATAATTCACCCCTCCACTTT. This codes for CASTSSYNSPLHF.

There are a few counts of this clonotype. The CDR3 DNA reads as TGTGCCAGCAGCTTCCCAGGGGGTGAGGACACCGGGGAGCTGTTTTTT. It is translated as CASSFPGGEDTGELFF. The chain has TRBV7-9 and TRBJ2-2; 7 bases are a match to TRBD1. The length of the CDR3 is 16 residues. V gave up 3 bases and J gave up 3 bases; unmatched junction bases: 7. Germline assignment: CDR1 SEHNR and CDR2 FQNEAQ (reference sequence).

Many counts were recorded for this clonotype. DNA for the CDR3: TGCGCCAGCAGCCAAAGGACAGGCTGGGAGGCGACCCAGTACTTC. This encodes CASSQRTGWEATQYF. The rearrangement joins TRBV4-3 to TRBJ2-5, with a tentative D call TRBD1 (7 bases). The germline gives CDR1 LGHNA, CDR2 YSLEER. There are 15 residues in the CDR3. Deletions cut 2 bases from V and 7 bases from J, with 17 bases between.

The chain links TRBV29-1 to TRBJ2-3; D gene ambiguous. There are 13 residues in the CDR3. Germline-derived CDR1 and CDR2 are SQVTM and ANQGSEA. The V gene lost 4 bases and the J gene lost 2 bases, with 10 bases spanning the gap. The CDR3 here is CSVGGRITDTQYF. For the CDR3, the DNA is TGCAGCGTTGGAGGACGGATCACAGATACGCAGTATTTT.

This clonotype has more than one count but fewer than ten. At one end the junction does not follow the germline gene, possibly because of a read error. This rearrangement joins TRBV20-1 to TRBJ1-6; the match to TRBD1 covers 7 bases. From germline, CDR1 is DFQATT and CDR2 SNEGSKA (reference sequence). This CDR3 has 12 amino acids. Here the CDR3 DNA reads TGCAGTGCTAGAGATCTCACCGACAGGGCCGCTTTT. This translates into CSARDLTDRAAF.

This clonotype showed up just a few times. The chain recombines TRBV5-5 with TRBJ1-5; D might be TRBD1 (5 bases). The CDR3 sequence is 15 residues long. Germline CDR1 and CDR2: SGHKS and YYEKEE (reference sequence). V lost 0 bases, J lost 0 bases, and 7 bases lay in between. The CDR3 sequence: CASSLEGDSNQPQHF. In DNA, the CDR3 is TGTGCCAGCAGCTTGGAAGGGGATAGCAATCAGCCCCAGCATTTT.

A note on this clonotype: A junction end diverges from the germline sequence, so it may reflect a read error. V and J are TRBV4-3 and TRBJ1-4; D call uncertain. The CDR3 covers 14 residues. Germline V gene data show CDR1 as LGHNA and CDR2 as YSLEER. For the CDR3, the DNA is TGCGCCAGCAGCCAAGACAGGACTAAAGAAAAACTGTTTTTT. Translation gives CASSQDRTKEKLFF.

Notes on this clonotype: The junction departs from germline at one end; a sequencing error may be responsible. The chain links TRBV5-6 to TRBJ1-5; D might be TRBD1 (5 bases). Looked up from germline, CDR1 is SGHDT and CDR2 is YYEEEE. This CDR3 comprises 15 residues. The CDR3 DNA reads TGTGCCAGCAGCCTGGGGGGAGAGGTTTTTCAGCCCAAGCATTTT. Amino acid sequence: CASSLGGEVFQPKHF.

The chain combines TRBV2 with TRBJ1-2; D unclear. V lost 3 bases to trimming and J lost 4 bases, with 9 bases between them. Germline-derived CDR1 and CDR2 are SNHLY and FYNNEI. The CDR3 consists of 13 residues. The CDR3 DNA sequence: TGTGCCAGCAGTGACCCCTACAGCTATGGCTACACCTTC. It codes for CASSDPYSYGYTF.

The sample holds many counts of this clonotype. V usage is TRBV27 and J usage is TRBJ2-3, with D maybe TRBD2 (5 bases). The V and J ends lost 6 bases and 5 bases respectively, with 6 bases between them. The germline V gene has CDR1 MNHEY and CDR2 SMNVEV (reference sequence). The CDR3 consists of 11 residues. The CDR3 protein is CASSREDTQYF. In nucleotides, the CDR3 is TGTGCCAGCAGCCGGGAAGATACGCAGTATTTT.